These 29 T cell receptor beta chains originate from one sample sequenced in a study of blood T cell repertoires in COVID-19. Profiling relied on immunoSEQ multiplex PCR, and the TCRdb table lists in-frame clones only, not all of them. The data hold hundreds of thousands of clones, with approximately 83% observed a single time. Sequenced input: peripheral blood. The receptors were sampled from a man between 40 and 49 years old with acute or convalescent COVID-19.

This chain connects TRBV7-8 to TRBJ2-1; TRBD2 agrees at 9 bases. Per germline, CDR1 SGHVS and CDR2 FQNEAQ. This CDR3 is built from 14 residues. The trim removed 4 bases at V and 4 bases at J, leaving 2 bases unmatched. CDR3 nucleotide sequence: TGTGCCAGCAGCTCGCGGGAGGGATACAATGAGCAGTTCTTC. This gives the protein CASSSREGYNEQFF.

The gene calls are TRBV18 and TRBJ1-5; TRBD1 might be the D (5 bases). The germline V gene encodes CDR1 KGHSH and CDR2 LQKENI. V was cut by 6 bases and J by 7 bases, with 28 bases left in between. The CDR3 runs to 18 residues. The CDR3 here is CASSQGSWGVVLNQPQHF. The DNA of the CDR3 is TGTGCCAGCTCGCAGGGAAGCTGGGGGGTGGTTTTGAACCAGCCCCAGCATTTT. Drawing the rest from reference TRBV18 and TRBJ1-5, the complete variable domain is NAGVMQNPRHLVRRRGQEARLRCSPMKGHSHVYWYRQLPEEGLKFMVYLQKENIIDESGMPKERFSAEFPKEGPSILRIQQVVRGDSAAYFCASSQGSWGVVLNQPQHFGDGTRLSIL.

The genes are TRBV5-1 and TRBJ1-2, with D possibly TRBD1 on 5 matching bases. The germline V gene has CDR1 SGHRS and CDR2 YFSETQ. Deletions cut 4 bases from V and 5 bases from J, with 18 bases between. The CDR3 runs to 15 residues. CDR3 DNA: TGCGCCAGCAGCCCCGGTGGGGGGGGTGAATATGGCTACACCTTC. This encodes CASSPGGGGEYGYTF. Full variable domain (outside the CDR3, taken from reference TRBV5-1 and TRBJ1-2): KAGVTQTPRYLIKTRGQQVTLSCSPISGHRSVSWYQQTPGQGLQFLFEYFSETQRNKGNFPGRFSGRQFSNSRSEMNVSTLELGDSALYLCASSPGGGGEYGYTFGSGTRLTVV.

The chain is built from TRBV7-9 and TRBJ1-6; maybe TRBD1 (5 bases). The V end was cut by 1 base, the J end by 9 bases, with 13 bases between. The CDR3 length is 15 residues. Germline loops: CDR1 SEHNR, CDR2 FQNEAQ (reference sequence). The CDR3 loop reads CASSLGQGSSSPLHF. The CDR3 DNA sequence: TGTGCCAGCAGCTTAGGGCAGGGATCATCTTCACCCCTCCACTTT.

V gene TRBV7-2 combines with J gene TRBJ2-1; D perhaps matches TRBD2 (6 bases). The germline gives CDR1 SGHTA, CDR2 FQGNSA. The CDR3 loop spans 16 amino acids. The ends were cut back, 4 bases at V and 8 bases at J, with 21 bases in the middle. CDR3 amino acids: CASSSYQLGGADEQFF. Written as DNA, the CDR3 is TGTGCCAGCAGCTCCTACCAACTGGGGGGAGCGGATGAGCAGTTCTTC.

This chain uses TRBV6-2 or TRBV6-3 with TRBJ1-1; D possibly corresponds to TRBD1 (6 bases). Trimming cost V 5 bases and J 1 base, with 17 bases left between them. There are 16 residues in the CDR3. CDR1 is MNHEY and CDR2 is SVGEGT in the germline V gene. CDR3 sequence (DNA): TGTGCCAGCAGTCCCCCCCAGGGGAGAACGAACACTGAAGCTTTCTTT. Its translation is CASSPPQGRTNTEAFF.

The J gene is TRBJ2-7, the V gene TRBV7-9; D might be TRBD1 (5 bases). The germline CDR1 and CDR2 sequences are SEHNR and FQNEAQ (reference sequence). Deletions cut 5 bases from V and 3 bases from J, with 14 bases between. This CDR3 region has 14 residues. In nucleotides, the CDR3 is TGTGCCAGCAGCCCCGGCTTGGGGCTCTACGAGCAGTACTTC. Translated: CASSPGLGLYEQYF.

The chain's CDR3 is CASSYQGPDEQFF. The CDR3 bases are TGTGCCAGCAGTTACCAGGGTCCCGATGAGCAGTTCTTC. The gene calls are TRBV6-2 or TRBV6-3 and TRBJ2-1, with D possibly matching TRBD1 (5 bases). There are 13 residues in the CDR3. Per germline, CDR1 MNHEY and CDR2 SVGEGT. Trimming took off 2 bases at V and 8 bases at J, with 10 bases between the two ends.

The chain employs TRBV6-6 and TRBJ2-1, with TRBD1 matching over 10 bases. The V gene's germline CDR1 is MNHNY and CDR2 SVGAGI (reference sequence). Trimming cost V 10 bases and J 10 bases; bases outside gene matches: 10. The CDR3 loop spans 13 amino acids. This CDR3 reads CATSGQGRQEQFF. For the CDR3, the DNA is TGTGCCACCTCGGGACAGGGGAGGCAGGAGCAGTTCTTC.

V and J are TRBV5-8 and TRBJ1-2, with 8 bases fitting TRBD1. Germline CDR1 SGHTS, CDR2 YDEGEE. The CDR3 has 16 amino acids. The V gene end was trimmed by 0 bases and the J gene end by 2 bases; junction bases not matched to a gene: 6. The CDR3 DNA follows: TGTGCCAGCAGCTTGGCCGGGAGGACAGGGAACTATGGCTACACCTTC. Amino acid sequence: CASSLAGRTGNYGYTF.

This chain joins TRBV5-1 and TRBJ2-5; weak D call: TRBD2 (6 bases). This CDR3 is built from 14 residues. The germline gives CDR1 SGHRS, CDR2 YFSETQ. V was shortened by 4 bases and J by 5 bases, with 15 bases between the two germline ends. CDR3 region: CASSQRTEGETQYF. As DNA, the CDR3 is TGCGCCAGCAGCCAACGGACGGAGGGGGAGACCCAGTACTTC. Complete variable domain (other parts from reference TRBV5-1 and TRBJ2-5): KAGVTQTPRYLIKTRGQQVTLSCSPISGHRSVSWYQQTPGQGLQFLFEYFSETQRNKGNFPGRFSGRQFSNSRSEMNVSTLELGDSALYLCASSQRTEGETQYFGPGTRLLVL.

Concerning this clone: Because it lacks the conserved phenylalanine or tryptophan at the end, this CDR3 is likely a read error. Because the CDR3's place on the DNA is in doubt, the DNA is left out and the CDR3 is given as listed by TCRdb. This chain links TRBV28 with TRBJ2-7; the D call TRBD1 from the table was never checked on the DNA. The CDR3 spans 12 residues, counting both ends. Germline V gives CDR1 MDHEN, CDR2 SYDVKM. CDR3 region: CASSLTRTGPFY.

V usage is TRBV7-2 and J usage is TRBJ1-2; tentative D call: TRBD1 (5 bases). The CDR3 is 13 residues long. Trimming left V 5 bases short and J 4 bases short, with 11 bases between. Germline CDR1 reads SGHTA; CDR2 reads FQGNSA. The DNA of the CDR3 is TGTGCCAGCAGCCAAGACAGAGCCTATGGCTACACCTTC. The encoded protein is CASSQDRAYGYTF.

The chain has TRBV5-1 and TRBJ2-3, with 9 bases identical to TRBD2. Trimming cost V 1 base and J 8 bases; bases outside gene matches: 11. Germline assignment: CDR1 SGHRS and CDR2 YFSETQ. There are 16 residues in the CDR3. DNA for the CDR3: TGCGCCAGCAGCTTGCAAGGCGGGAGGGCCCAGGGTACGCAGTATTTT. Translation: CASSLQGGRAQGTQYF.

This chain uses TRBV2 with TRBJ2-7, with D perhaps TRBD1 (6 bases). V was trimmed by 5 bases and J by 1 base, leaving 15 bases between them. This CDR3 region has 15 residues. Germline CDR1 and CDR2: SNHLY and FYNNEI. DNA for the CDR3: TGTGCCAGCAGTTCATTGGGGGCCAAGTCCTACGAGCAGTACTTC. It is translated as CASSSLGAKSYEQYF. Together with reference TRBV2 and TRBJ2-7, the CDR3 gives the full variable domain: EPEVTQTPSHQVTQMGQEVILRCVPISNHLYFYWYRQILGQKVEFLVSFYNNEISEKSEIFDDQFSVERPDGSNFTLKIRSTKLEDSAMYFCASSSLGAKSYEQYFGPGTRLTVT.

The chain is built from TRBV3-1 (or the pseudogene TRBV3-2) and TRBJ2-7, with a possible D match to TRBD2 (7 bases). The CDR3 spans 15 residues. V lost 3 bases and J lost 4, with 16 bases in between. CDR1 and CDR2 (germline): LGHDT, YNNKEL (reference sequence). CDR3 nucleotide sequence: TGTGCCAGCAGCCACGTGGGGGGGCACCTATACGAGCAGTACTTC. Its protein product is CASSHVGGHLYEQYF.

V and J are TRBV11-3 and TRBJ1-1, with a tentative D call TRBD1 (5 bases). The CDR3 sequence is 15 residues long. Looked up from germline, CDR1 is SGHNT and CDR2 is YENEEA. The V gene lost 5 bases and the J gene lost 4 bases, with 17 bases spanning the gap. The CDR3 DNA is TGTGCCAGCAGCCCGGGACTCTCGGGAGGCACTGAAGCTTTCTTT. Protein: CASSPGLSGGTEAFF.

This sequence joins TRBV20-1 and TRBJ1-6; D is undetermined. V shed 3 bases and J shed 4 bases, with 10 bases lying between them. Germline V CDR1 and CDR2: DFQATT, SNEGSKA (reference sequence). This CDR3 contains 14 residues. The CDR3 nucleotides are TGCAGTGCTAGTCGCACAGATTATAATTCACCCCTCCACTTT. It yields the protein CSASRTDYNSPLHF.

The chain employs TRBV6-8 and TRBJ2-7, with 7 bases fitting TRBD1. Germline V CDR1 and CDR2: MNHGY, SAAAGT. V lost 5 bases to trimming and J lost 2 bases; unmatched junction nucleotides: 9. This CDR3 is 15 amino acids long. CDR3 coding DNA: TGTGCCAGCAGTGACCTTAGACAGGGACCCTACGAGCAGTACTTC. It encodes CASSDLRQGPYEQYF.

The V call is TRBV19, the J call TRBJ2-3, with D possibly TRBD1 on 5 matching bases. The CDR3 extends over 12 amino acids. Per the germline V gene, CDR1 is LNHDA and CDR2 is SQIVND (reference sequence). Trimming removed 10 bases at V and 2 bases at J, with 10 bases between. The CDR3 spells CATNRNTDTQYF. Here the CDR3 DNA reads TGTGCCACCAACAGGAACACAGATACGCAGTATTTT.

The chain is built from TRBV5-6 and TRBJ2-3; TRBD2 might be the D (6 bases). The germline V gene has CDR1 SGHDT and CDR2 YYEEEE. The CDR3 has 14 amino acids. The V and J ends lost 3 bases and 6 bases respectively, with 14 bases between them. CDR3 nucleotide sequence: TGTGCCAGCAGCTGGGTTGTGGCGGGGGATACGCAGTATTTT. Translated: CASSWVVAGDTQYF.

V is TRBV2 and J is TRBJ2-5; 11 nucleotides agree with TRBD2. CDR1 SNHLY and CDR2 FYNNEI come from the germline V gene. There are 14 residues in the CDR3. Unmatched junction bases numbered 6, after V lost 7 bases and J lost 5 bases. CDR3 loop: CASNLAGGVETQYF. CDR3 nucleotide sequence: TGTGCCAGCAATCTAGCGGGAGGAGTGGAGACCCAGTACTTC.

The rearrangement uses TRBV7-2 and TRBJ1-5; 9 nucleotides line up with TRBD1. After removal of 4 bases from V and 10 bases from J, the junction contained 8 bases not matched to a gene. CDR1 and CDR2 from the germline V gene are SGHTA and FQGNSA. The CDR3 extends over 14 amino acids. The CDR3 DNA follows: TGTGCCAGCAGCTCCGTGGACAGGGGAGTACCCCAGCATTTT. This encodes CASSSVDRGVPQHF.

This sequence joins TRBV7-2 and TRBJ1-1; a possible D gene is TRBD1 (6 bases). Germline assignment: CDR1 SGHTA and CDR2 FQGNSA. The CDR3 is 14 residues long. With 8 bases removed from V and 0 bases from J, the gap between germline ends came to 13 bases. The CDR3 loop is CASGQGQMNTEAFF. CDR3 coding DNA: TGTGCCAGCGGACAAGGACAGATGAACACTGAAGCTTTCTTT.

This sequence joins TRBV2 and TRBJ1-2; tentative D call: TRBD1 (5 bases). Germline V gives CDR1 SNHLY, CDR2 FYNNEI. V was cut by 6 bases and J by 5 bases, with 10 bases left in between. The CDR3 runs 12 residues. The CDR3 DNA is TGTGCCAGCAGGCAGGGAAGATATGGCTACACCTTC. Its protein is CASRQGRYGYTF.

This sequence joins TRBV6-1 and TRBJ1-2, with 10 bases that match TRBD1. The junction had 2 bases not matched to a gene; V was cut back by 5 bases and J by 5 bases. The CDR3 is made up of 13 amino acids. CDR1 is MNHNS and CDR2 is SASEGT in the germline V gene. For the CDR3, the DNA is TGTGCCAGCAGTAGACAGGGGGCTTATGGCTACACCTTC. As protein: CASSRQGAYGYTF.

This clone has only one observation. This chain uses TRBV6-5 with TRBJ1-1; D gene uncertain. The CDR3 runs 13 residues. V was trimmed by 2 bases and J by 4 bases, leaving 8 bases between them. CDR1 and CDR2 from the germline V gene are MNHEY and SVGAGI. CDR3 DNA: TGTGCCAGCAGTTACGTGGGGAGCACTGAAGCTTTCTTT. Translating gives CASSYVGSTEAFF.

This chain joins TRBV6-2 or TRBV6-3 and TRBJ1-5, with 8 bases fitting TRBD1. The CDR3 is 16 amino acids. V was pared by 2 bases and J by 6 bases, with 9 bases of the junction left unmatched. Germline CDR1 is MNHEY and CDR2 is SVGEGT. CDR3 residues: CASSYADRGFGQPQHF. CDR3 DNA: TGTGCCAGCAGTTACGCCGACAGGGGATTTGGTCAGCCCCAGCATTTT.

This chain links TRBV10-3 with TRBJ2-5, with 9 bases fitting TRBD2. Germline lookup yields CDR1 ENHRY and CDR2 SYGVKD. CDR3 size: 17 residues. Unmatched junction bases numbered 13, after V lost 6 bases and J lost 2 bases. The DNA of the CDR3 is TGTGCCATCAGCCCGGGACTAGCCCCACCCGGGCAAGAGACCCAGTACTTC. Protein sequence: CAISPGLAPPGQETQYF.